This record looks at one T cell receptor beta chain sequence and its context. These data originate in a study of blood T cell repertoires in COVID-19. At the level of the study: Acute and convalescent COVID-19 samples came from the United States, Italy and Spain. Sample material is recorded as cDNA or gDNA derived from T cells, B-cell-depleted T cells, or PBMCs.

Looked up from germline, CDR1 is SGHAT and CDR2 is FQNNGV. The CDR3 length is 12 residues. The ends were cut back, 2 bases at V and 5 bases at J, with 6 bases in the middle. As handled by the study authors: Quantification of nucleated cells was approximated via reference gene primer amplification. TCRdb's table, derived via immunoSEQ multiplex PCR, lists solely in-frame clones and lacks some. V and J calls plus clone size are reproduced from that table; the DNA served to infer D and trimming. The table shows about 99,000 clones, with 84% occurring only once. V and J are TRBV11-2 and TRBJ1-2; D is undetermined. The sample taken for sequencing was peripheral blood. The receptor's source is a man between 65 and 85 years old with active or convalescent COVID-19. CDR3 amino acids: CASSLTEYGYTF. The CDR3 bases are TGTGCCAGCAGCTTAACCGAGTATGGCTACACCTTC.